The rows below give T cell receptor beta chains drawn from one sample of a study of spatial heterogeneity in lung cancer. TCRdb called the 5' RACE reads again in MiXCR, with one record for every CDR3 protein. The profile shows 60,000 to 85,000 distinct CDR3 sequences, roughly 8.9% of them singletons. The specimen comprised PBMCs, sampled at follow-up. Receptors were obtained from a female donor with early-stage non-small cell lung cancer. The CDR3 runs from the conserved cysteine through the conserved F or W.

J gene: TRBJ2-7
V gene: TRBV5-1
CDR3 protein: CASSLTGAGSYEQYF

J gene: TRBJ2-7
V gene: TRBV20-1
CDR3 protein: CSAASSGTYEQYF

J gene: TRBJ2-7
V gene: TRBV6-5
CDR3 protein: CASSYDGTGGHSPRYEQYF

J gene: TRBJ1-2
V gene: TRBV2
CDR3 protein: CASRGQGIANGYTF

J gene: TRBJ1-2
V gene: TRBV20-1
CDR3 protein: CSAHKNGYGYTF

J gene: TRBJ2-3
V gene: TRBV7-6
CDR3 protein: CASSLVVNPDTQYF

J gene: TRBJ2-2
V gene: TRBV6-2/TRBV6-3
CDR3 protein: CASTSGRAEDTGELFF

J gene: TRBJ2-7
V gene: TRBV4-2
CDR3 protein: CASSPNSGSRAYEQYF

J gene: TRBJ2-1
V gene: TRBV28
CDR3 protein: CAIEITRIGEQFF

J gene: TRBJ2-2
V gene: TRBV2
CDR3 protein: CASSKQGAPTGELFF

J gene: TRBJ1-1
V gene: TRBV5-4
CDR3 protein: CASSSKRGGTEAFF

J gene: TRBJ2-7
V gene: TRBV5-1
CDR3 protein: CASSLAPTPPGYEQYF

J gene: TRBJ2-3
V gene: TRBV18
CDR3 protein: CASSPTSTDTQYF

J gene: TRBJ2-3
V gene: TRBV6-6
CDR3 protein: CAIAGMSTDTQYF

J gene: TRBJ2-1
V gene: TRBV7-3
CDR3 protein: CASSHNREDYINEQFF

J gene: TRBJ1-2
V gene: TRBV19
CDR3 protein: CASRHDHYGYTF

J gene: TRBJ2-2
V gene: TRBV20-1
CDR3 protein: CSASWTGYTGELFF

J gene: TRBJ2-2
V gene: TRBV10-1
CDR3 protein: CASSETDGGVGTGELFF

J gene: TRBJ1-1
V gene: TRBV5-1
CDR3 protein: CASSLANRGTEAFF

J gene: TRBJ2-3
V gene: TRBV19
CDR3 protein: CASSTALDGSDTQYF

J gene: TRBJ2-1
V gene: TRBV20-1
CDR3 protein: CSARDVGSLEQFF

J gene: TRBJ1-1
V gene: TRBV2
CDR3 protein: CASSWDTEAFF

J gene: TRBJ2-3
V gene: TRBV9
CDR3 protein: CASSVGPGSDTQYF

J gene: TRBJ1-5
V gene: TRBV19
CDR3 protein: CASGQGEWQPQHF

J gene: TRBJ2-1
V gene: TRBV7-2
CDR3 protein: CALPGLADYNEQFF

J gene: TRBJ2-6
V gene: TRBV5-1
CDR3 protein: CASHIGETGANVLTF